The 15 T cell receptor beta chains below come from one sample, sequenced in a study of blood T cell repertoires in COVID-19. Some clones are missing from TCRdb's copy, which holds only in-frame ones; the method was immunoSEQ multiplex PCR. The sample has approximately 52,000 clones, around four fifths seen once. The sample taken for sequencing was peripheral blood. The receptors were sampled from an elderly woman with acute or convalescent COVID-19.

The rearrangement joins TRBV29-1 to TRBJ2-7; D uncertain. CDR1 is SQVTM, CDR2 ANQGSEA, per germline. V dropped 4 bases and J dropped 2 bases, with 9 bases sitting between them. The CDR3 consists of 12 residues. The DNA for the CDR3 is TGCAGCGTTGGCATTTCGGCCTACGAGCAGTACTTC. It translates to CSVGISAYEQYF.

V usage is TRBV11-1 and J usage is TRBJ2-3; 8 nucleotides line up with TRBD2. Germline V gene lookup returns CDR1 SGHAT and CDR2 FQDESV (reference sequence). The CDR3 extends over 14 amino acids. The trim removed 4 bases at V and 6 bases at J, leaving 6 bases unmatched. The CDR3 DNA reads TGTGCCAGCAGCTCGGGACTAGTTGGGGATACGCAGTATTTT. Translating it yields CASSSGLVGDTQYF.

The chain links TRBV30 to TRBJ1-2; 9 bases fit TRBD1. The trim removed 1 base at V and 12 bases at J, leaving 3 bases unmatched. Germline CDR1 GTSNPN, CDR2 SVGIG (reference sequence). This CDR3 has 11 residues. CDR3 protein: CAWSADRGNTF. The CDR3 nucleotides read TGTGCCTGGAGTGCGGACAGGGGCAACACCTTC.

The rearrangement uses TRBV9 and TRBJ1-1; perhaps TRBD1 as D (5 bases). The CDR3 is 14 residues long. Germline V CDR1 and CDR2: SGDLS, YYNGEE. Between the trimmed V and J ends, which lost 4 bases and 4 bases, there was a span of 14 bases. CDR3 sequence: CASSPLGQGTEAFF. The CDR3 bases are TGTGCCAGCAGCCCTCTGGGGCAGGGCACTGAAGCTTTCTTT.

The CDR3 DNA sequence: TGTGCCAGCAGTTTATCGTCTCGGGGGGGGAATCAGCCCCAGCATTTT. As protein: CASSLSSRGGNQPQHF. The chain is built from TRBV27 and TRBJ1-5; weak D call: TRBD1 (5 bases). Trimming took 0 bases from V and 4 from J, leaving 13 bases between them. The CDR3 extends over 16 amino acids. CDR1 is MNHEY and CDR2 is SMNVEV in the germline V gene (reference sequence).

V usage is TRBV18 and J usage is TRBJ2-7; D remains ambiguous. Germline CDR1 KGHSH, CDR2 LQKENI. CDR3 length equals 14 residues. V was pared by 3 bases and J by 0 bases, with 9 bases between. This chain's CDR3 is CASSPSTLSYEQYF. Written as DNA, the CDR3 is TGTGCCAGCTCACCCTCCACTCTCTCCTACGAGCAGTACTTC.

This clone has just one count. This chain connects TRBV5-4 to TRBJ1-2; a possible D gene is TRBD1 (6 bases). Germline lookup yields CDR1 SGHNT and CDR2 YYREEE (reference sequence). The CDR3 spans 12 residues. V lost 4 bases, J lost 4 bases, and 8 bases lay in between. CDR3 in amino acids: CASSLDSYGYTF. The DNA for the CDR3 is TGTGCCAGCAGCCTGGACAGCTATGGCTACACCTTC.

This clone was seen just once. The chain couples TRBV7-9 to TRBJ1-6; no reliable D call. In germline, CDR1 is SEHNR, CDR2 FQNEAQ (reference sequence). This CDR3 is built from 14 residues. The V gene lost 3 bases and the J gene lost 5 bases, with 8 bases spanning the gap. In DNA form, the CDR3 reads TGTGCCAGCAGCTTTTCTGTTGATAATTCACCCCTCCACTTT. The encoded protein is CASSFSVDNSPLHF.

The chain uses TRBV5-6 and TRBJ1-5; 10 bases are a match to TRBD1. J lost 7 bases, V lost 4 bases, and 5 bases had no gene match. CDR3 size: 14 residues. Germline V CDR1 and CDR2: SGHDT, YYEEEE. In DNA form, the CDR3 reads TGTGCCAGCAGCAGGGGACAGGGGTACCAGCCCCAGCATTTT. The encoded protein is CASSRGQGYQPQHF.

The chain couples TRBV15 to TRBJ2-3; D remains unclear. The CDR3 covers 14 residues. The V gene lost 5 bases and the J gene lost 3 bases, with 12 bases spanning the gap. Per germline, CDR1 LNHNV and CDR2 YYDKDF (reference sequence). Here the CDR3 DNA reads TGTGCCACCAGCGCGCTACGCCCGACAGATACGCAGTATTTT. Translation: CATSALRPTDTQYF.

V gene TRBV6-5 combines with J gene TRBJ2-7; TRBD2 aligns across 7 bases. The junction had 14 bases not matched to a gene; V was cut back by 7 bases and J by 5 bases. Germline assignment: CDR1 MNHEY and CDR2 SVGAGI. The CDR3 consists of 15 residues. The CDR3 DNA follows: TGTGCCAGCACTCGGGCAGGGCTAGCGGACAACGAGCAGTACTTC. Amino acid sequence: CASTRAGLADNEQYF.

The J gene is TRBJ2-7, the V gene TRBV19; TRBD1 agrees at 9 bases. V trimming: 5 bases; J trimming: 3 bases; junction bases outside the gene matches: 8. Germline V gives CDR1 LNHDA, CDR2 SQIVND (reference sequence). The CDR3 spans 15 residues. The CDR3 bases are TGTGCCAGTAGTCCTAGACAGGGGGGCGACTACGAGCAGTACTTC. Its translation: CASSPRQGGDYEQYF. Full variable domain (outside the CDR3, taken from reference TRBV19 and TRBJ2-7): DGGITQSPKYLFRKEGQNVTLSCEQNLNHDAMYWYRQDPGQGLRLIYYSQIVNDFQKGDIAEGYSVSREKKESFPLTVTSAQKNPTAFYLCASSPRQGGDYEQYFGPGTRLTVT.

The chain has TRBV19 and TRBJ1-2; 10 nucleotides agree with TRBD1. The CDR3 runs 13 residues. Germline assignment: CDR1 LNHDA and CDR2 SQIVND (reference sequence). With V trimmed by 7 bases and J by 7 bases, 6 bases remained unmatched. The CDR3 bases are TGTGCCAGTACCGAAGGACAGGGGGGTGGCTACACCTTC. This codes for CASTEGQGGGYTF.

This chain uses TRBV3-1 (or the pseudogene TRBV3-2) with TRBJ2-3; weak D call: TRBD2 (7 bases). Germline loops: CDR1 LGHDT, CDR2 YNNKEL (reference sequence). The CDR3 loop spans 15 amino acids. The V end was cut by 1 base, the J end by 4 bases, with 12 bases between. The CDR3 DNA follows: TGTGCCAGCAGCCAAGGTCGGGGGGCCTCAGATACGCAGTATTTT. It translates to CASSQGRGASDTQYF.

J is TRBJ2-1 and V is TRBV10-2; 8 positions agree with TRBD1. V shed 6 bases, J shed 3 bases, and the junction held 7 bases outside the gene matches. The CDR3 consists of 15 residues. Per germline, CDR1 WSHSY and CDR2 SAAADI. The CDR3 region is CASSQGAPIYNEQFF. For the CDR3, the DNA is TGCGCCAGCAGCCAGGGGGCGCCAATCTACAATGAGCAGTTCTTC.